One T cell receptor (beta chain) is described in this entry. Its antigen is not identified. The CDR3 length is 12 residues. From germline, CDR1 is SGHRS and CDR2 YFSETQ. Trimming shortened V by 1 base and J by 8 bases, and 7 bases separated the two germline ends. Next came a second PCR, run for about 7 to 12 cycles, which used a sample-barcoded 5' primer along with a J-beta primer mix. Via MiXCR, TCRdb re-called the 5' RACE reads, giving one row per CDR3 protein. Here the sample spans roughly 2 million distinct CDR3 sequences, around half being singletons. These data are taken from a study of blood T cells in healthy people across ages. PBMCs numbering at least 7 million were isolated per sample. Study observations and caveats: Samples with more naive T cells showed higher observed beta diversity. Long-lived donors exceeded aged donors in naive CD4+ cells and diversity. Per million T cells, TCR beta diversity dropped about linearly as age rose.

The genes are TRBV5-1 and TRBJ2-1; D remains ambiguous. Sequenced: blood. The source of this sequence is a woman in her thirties or forties in good health. CDR3 residues: CASSLTLDEQFF. Here the CDR3 DNA reads TGCGCCAGCAGCTTGACTTTGGATGAGCAGTTCTTC.